The 20 T cell receptor beta chains given below trace back to one sample, sequenced in a study of cytomegalovirus exposure and HLA in healthy donors. A multiplex PCR was run with 60 Vbeta primers and 13 Jbeta primers. Only in-frame clones appear in the TCRdb table, and some are missing; sequencing was by immunoSEQ multiplex PCR. The sample's table shows approximately 140,000 clones. The sample was PBMCs. These receptors were taken from a woman aged 40-49 years in good health and CMV-seronegative.

In DNA form, the CDR3 reads TGTGCCAGCAACTCCGGGACACGGTCTGGGGAGCAGTACTTC. Protein: CASNSGTRSGEQYF. The chain employs TRBV2 and TRBJ2-7; possibly TRBD1 for D (6 bases). The CDR3 is 14 residues long. Trimming removed 7 bases from V and 7 bases from J, with 20 bases in between. Germline V lookup: CDR1 SNHLY, CDR2 FYNNEI.

This chain connects TRBV5-1 to TRBJ2-5, with 10 bases fitting TRBD1. CDR3 length: 13 residues. The junction had 11 bases not matched to a gene; V was cut back by 7 bases and J by 11 bases. Germline V lookup: CDR1 SGHRS, CDR2 YFSETQ. The DNA of the CDR3 is TGCGCCAGCGCGGGACAGGGGTTCGAGGAGCAGTACTTC. Encoded protein: CASAGQGFEEQYF.

The rearrangement uses TRBV6-1 and TRBJ1-4; 10 bases are shared with TRBD1. The CDR3 loop spans 14 amino acids. Losses at the gene ends were 4 bases for V and 7 bases for J; bases not matched to a gene: 3. Germline CDR1 MNHNS, CDR2 SASEGT. CDR3 in DNA: TGTGCCAGCAGTGGACAGGGGGCGCGTGAAAAACTGTTTTTT. Its protein product is CASSGQGAREKLFF.

The chain is built from TRBV7-3 and TRBJ1-1, with 7 bases identical to TRBD1. Germline V gene sequence: CDR1 SGHTA, CDR2 FQGTGA. The V segment lost 5 bases and the J segment 3 bases; nucleotides outside the gene matches: 3. This CDR3 contains 13 residues. The CDR3 DNA reads as TGTGCCAGCAGCCTCACAGGGGACACTGAAGCTTTCTTT. Its protein is CASSLTGDTEAFF.

This chain links TRBV10-3 with TRBJ2-2; 8 bases align to TRBD1. The CDR3 totals 13 residues. Per germline, CDR1 ENHRY and CDR2 SYGVKD. Trimming cost V 10 bases and J 6 bases; bases outside gene matches: 7. CDR3 nucleotides: TGTGCCACTGCGGACAGGGTAGCCGGGGAGCTGTTTTTT. Encoded protein: CATADRVAGELFF.

The J gene is TRBJ2-5, the V gene TRBV4-3, with 9 bases matching TRBD2. Germline values: CDR1 LGHNA, CDR2 YSLEER. The CDR3 length is 17 residues. V lost 0 bases to trimming and J lost 4 bases; unmatched junction nucleotides: 9. The CDR3 DNA follows: TGCGCCAGCAGCCAAGATGAGGGCGGGGGGGCCGGAGAGACCCAGTACTTC. Residues: CASSQDEGGGAGETQYF.

The chain couples TRBV10-3 to TRBJ2-2, with TRBD1 matching over 7 bases. CDR1 is ENHRY, CDR2 SYGVKD, per germline. This CDR3 is built from 13 residues. V lost 6 bases and J lost 5; bases outside the gene matches: 3. As DNA, the CDR3 is TGTGCCATCAGCTTACAGGGGACCGGGGAGCTGTTTTTT. It yields the protein CAISLQGTGELFF.

Comment on this clone: Other DNA sequences of this sample code for an identical CDR3. This sequence joins TRBV5-6 and TRBJ1-1, with a possible D match to TRBD1 (5 bases). The CDR3 runs to 14 residues. The germline gives CDR1 SGHDT, CDR2 YYEEEE. The V end lost 4 bases, the J end lost 0 bases, and 10 bases lay between the germline ends. The CDR3 sequence: CASSPGTLNTEAFF. CDR3 DNA sequence: TGTGCCAGCAGCCCTGGGACTCTGAACACTGAAGCTTTCTTT.

The rearrangement uses TRBV5-6 and TRBJ1-2; tentatively, D is TRBD1 (5 bases). The V gene's germline CDR1 is SGHDT and CDR2 YYEEEE. This CDR3 is built from 16 residues. V lost 0 bases to trimming and J lost 2 bases, with 14 bases between them. The CDR3 region has the DNA TGTGCCAGCAGCTTGGGGACGGCGGCAGGGAACTATGGCTACACCTTC. Amino acid sequence: CASSLGTAAGNYGYTF.

The chain has TRBV19 and TRBJ1-1, with TRBD1 as a possible D gene (6 bases). Trimming left V 5 bases short and J 0 bases short, with 16 bases between. Germline assignment: CDR1 LNHDA and CDR2 SQIVND (reference sequence). The CDR3 contains 16 residues. As DNA, the CDR3 is TGTGCCAGTAGTTCTTTGGACAGAATTATGAACACTGAAGCTTTCTTT. It yields the protein CASSSLDRIMNTEAFF.

Comments on this clone: Other DNA sequences in the sample encode the same CDR3. The chain has TRBV7-9 and TRBJ1-1; TRBD1 matches 8 bases. With 5 bases clipped from V and 3 bases from J, the junction kept 2 bases outside the gene matches. Germline values: CDR1 SEHNR, CDR2 FQNEAQ (reference sequence). This CDR3 is built from 13 residues. The CDR3 bases are TGTGCCAGCAGCCTGGACAGGGACACTGAAGCTTTCTTT. Its translation is CASSLDRDTEAFF. Full variable domain (remainder filled in from reference TRBV7-9 and TRBJ1-1): DTGVSQNPRHKITKRGQNVTFRCDPISEHNRLYWYRQTLGQGPEFLTYFQNEAQLEKSRLLSDRFSAERPKGSFSTLEIQRTEQGDSAMYLCASSLDRDTEAFFGQGTRLTVV.

The chain carries TRBV5-1 and TRBJ1-4; D is undetermined. CDR1 and CDR2 (germline): SGHRS, YFSETQ. The CDR3 consists of 13 residues. V was shortened by 2 bases and J by 4 bases, with 6 bases between the two germline ends. The CDR3 protein is CASSFADNEKLFF. Here the CDR3 DNA reads TGCGCCAGCAGCTTTGCGGATAATGAAAAACTGTTTTTT.

V usage is TRBV10-3 and J usage is TRBJ2-7, with D perhaps TRBD2 (7 bases). The CDR3 is made up of 16 amino acids. The germline V and J ends were trimmed by 4 bases and 3 bases, with 19 bases remaining between them. Germline lookup yields CDR1 ENHRY and CDR2 SYGVKD. CDR3 DNA: TGTGCCATCAGTGGTAAGGAGGGGGGGGCCGACTACGAGCAGTACTTC. This translates into CAISGKEGGADYEQYF.

The chain employs TRBV28 and TRBJ1-2; D might be TRBD1 (5 bases). This CDR3 is 15 amino acids long. V lost 3 bases to trimming and J lost 4 bases, with 15 bases between them. CDR1 MDHEN and CDR2 SYDVKM come from the germline V gene. The CDR3 sequence: CASSLYFQGGYGYTF. The CDR3 DNA is TGTGCCAGCAGTTTGTATTTCCAGGGAGGCTATGGCTACACCTTC.

The chain employs TRBV7-3 and TRBJ1-4; a weak D match, TRBD1 (6 bases). V lost 6 bases and J lost 14, with 25 bases in between. Germline assignment: CDR1 SGHTA and CDR2 FQGTGA. CDR3 size: 15 residues. The CDR3 sequence is CASRAEQGSRSWLFF. CDR3 DNA: TGTGCCAGCAGAGCTGAACAGGGATCCCGGTCATGGCTGTTTTTT. Looking up the rest from reference TRBV7-3 and TRBJ1-4 gives the full variable domain: GAGVSQTPSNKVTEKGKYVELRCDPISGHTALYWYRQSLGQGPEFLIYFQGTGAADDSGLPNDRFFAVRPEGSVSTLKIQRTERGDSAVYLCASRAEQGSRSWLFFGSGTQLSVL.

The chain employs TRBV6-5 and TRBJ2-7; D unclear. V shed 1 base and J shed 5 bases, with 9 bases lying between them. This CDR3 has 13 amino acids. From germline, CDR1 is MNHEY and CDR2 SVGAGI. CDR3 protein: CASSYYRGHEQYF. CDR3 DNA: TGTGCCAGCAGTTACTACCGCGGCCACGAGCAGTACTTC.

This chain joins TRBV15 and TRBJ1-5; TRBD1 agrees at 9 bases. The CDR3 is made up of 16 amino acids. With V trimmed by 3 bases and J by 6 bases, 9 bases remained unmatched. Germline assignment: CDR1 LNHNV and CDR2 YYDKDF (reference sequence). The CDR3 sequence: CATSRSANRGRQPQHF. CDR3 DNA: TGTGCCACCAGCAGGAGCGCTAACAGGGGGCGTCAGCCCCAGCATTTT.

About this clone itself: Other DNA sequences from this sample encode an identical CDR3 as well. This chain joins TRBV7-9 and TRBJ2-7, with TRBD1 matching over 10 bases. CDR1 is SEHNR and CDR2 is FQNEAQ in the germline V gene (reference sequence). Unmatched junction bases numbered 6, after V lost 1 base and J lost 0 bases. The CDR3 has 17 amino acids. The CDR3: CASSLGQGAPSSYEQYF. CDR3 nucleotides: TGTGCCAGCAGCTTAGGACAGGGGGCCCCCTCCTCCTACGAGCAGTACTTC.

V gene TRBV28 combines with J gene TRBJ1-1; tentatively, D is TRBD1 (6 bases). The CDR3 spans 14 residues. V dropped 3 bases and J dropped 1 base, with 9 bases sitting between them. The V gene's germline CDR1 is MDHEN and CDR2 SYDVKM. CDR3 nucleotides: TGTGCCAGCAGTTTCTGGGGGCGGAACACTGAAGCTTTCTTT. This codes for CASSFWGRNTEAFF.

The V and J genes are TRBV7-2 and TRBJ1-4; no clear D gene. Per the germline V gene, CDR1 is SGHTA and CDR2 is FQGNSA. The CDR3 is 17 amino acids. V lost 5 bases to trimming and J lost 0 bases, with 16 bases between them. The CDR3 region is CASSQHNSAATNEKLFF. Here the CDR3 DNA reads TGTGCCAGCAGCCAACACAATTCAGCGGCAACTAATGAAAAACTGTTTTTT.